This TCR beta chain derives from a study of beta chain features in type 1 diabetes. Study-wide findings and caveats: Equally in patients and controls, shorter templates might have been favored by PCR. Among all four CD4+ subsets, Type 1 diabetes patients had TCRB CDR3s that were moderately but significantly shorter.

Cells sorted by CD45RO/CCR7/CD25/CD127/CD95/CD27 comprised CD4+ naive, central memory, regulatory and stem cell-like memory cells. About this clone itself: Its antigen is still unknown.

TCRB transcripts that were expressed got sequenced, as all of the isolated RNA had been reverse transcribed. About 3.57 million reads per sample were averaged for naive, central memory and regulatory samples. Profiling relied on immunoSEQ multiplex PCR, and the TCRdb table lists in-frame clones only, not all of them. The sample holds 150,000 to 180,000 clones, about a tenth seen once. CDR3 length: 15 amino acids. V lost 1 base, J lost 4 bases, and 4 bases stayed unmatched. Germline loops: CDR1 SGHRS, CDR2 YFSETQ. The source material was central memory CD4+ T cells from blood. The J gene is TRBJ2-2, the V gene TRBV5-1; 7 bases map to TRBD1. This TCR was recovered from a man under 40 with type 1 diabetes. This CDR3 reads CASSLRGGGTGELFF. In DNA form, the CDR3 reads TGCGCCAGCAGCTTGCGAGGGGGCGGCACCGGGGAGCTGTTTTTT.